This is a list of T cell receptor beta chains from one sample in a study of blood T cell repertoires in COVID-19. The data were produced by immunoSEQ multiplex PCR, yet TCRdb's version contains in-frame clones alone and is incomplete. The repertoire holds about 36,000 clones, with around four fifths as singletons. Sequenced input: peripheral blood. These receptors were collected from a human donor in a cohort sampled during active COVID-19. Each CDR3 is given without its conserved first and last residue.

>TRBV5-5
ASSAGGARTGELF
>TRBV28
ASSLGAVGNTIY
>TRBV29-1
SAAASGGADEQY
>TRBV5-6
ASSSLSAGLARKGETQY
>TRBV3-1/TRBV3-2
ASSAWDRGNGYT
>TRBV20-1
SASRLAGQGEQF
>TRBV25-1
ASSEGGKSPLH
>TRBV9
ASSAGTNTYEQY
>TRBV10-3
AISTQGHDTEAF
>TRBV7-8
ASSFRDTVSGANVLT
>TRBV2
ASSAGGGEKLF
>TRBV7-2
ASSLRGPSGGNNEQF
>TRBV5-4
ASSLAGTSNEQF
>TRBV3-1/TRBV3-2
ASSPGHQPGGYT
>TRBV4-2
ASSQTSSYGYT
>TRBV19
ASSIDFNTEAF